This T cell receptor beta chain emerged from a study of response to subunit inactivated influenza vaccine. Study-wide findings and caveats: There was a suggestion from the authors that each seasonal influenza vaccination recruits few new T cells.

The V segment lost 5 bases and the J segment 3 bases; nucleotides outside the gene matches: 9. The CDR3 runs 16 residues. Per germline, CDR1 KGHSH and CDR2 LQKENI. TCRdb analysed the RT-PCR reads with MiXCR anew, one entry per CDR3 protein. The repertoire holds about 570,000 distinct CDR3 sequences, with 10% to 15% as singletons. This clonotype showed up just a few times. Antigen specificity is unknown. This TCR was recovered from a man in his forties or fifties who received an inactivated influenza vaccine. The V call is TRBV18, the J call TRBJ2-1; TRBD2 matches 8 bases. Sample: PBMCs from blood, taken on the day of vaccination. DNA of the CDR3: TGTGCCAGCTCAAATACGACGACTAGCGACTACAATGAGCAGTTCTTC. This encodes CASSNTTTSDYNEQFF.